This entry lists 2 T cell receptor beta chains sequenced from one sample in a study of graft-versus-host responses after intestinal transplantation (dated by TCRdb to the early 2020s). The receptor library was made with the immunoSEQ multiplex PCR assay. Not all clones reach the TCRdb copy of this immuneACCESS table, which keeps in-frame sequences only. Checked studies attribute under half of the gap to unresolved V genes and leave the rest unexplained. Counted in this sample were approximately 90,000 clones; roughly 90% of them appeared once. Around 0.3% of the sample lies in the top ten. The time point label of this sample denotes: cells obtained before transplantation from donor or recipient. These receptors have no known antigen. Source: unstimulated CD4+ T cells sorted from spleen or lymph node cells, taken before transplant. Receptor source: a human donor who was the organ donor for an intestinal transplant.

The chain employs TRBV27 and TRBJ2-3; weak D call: TRBD2 (5 bases). This CDR3 spans 17 amino acids. The V and J ends lost 2 bases and 0 bases respectively, with 15 bases between them. Germline-derived CDR1 and CDR2 are MNHEY and SMNVEV (reference sequence). The CDR3 region has the DNA TGTGCCAGCAGTTTAAGGGTAGCGAGTACTAGCACAGATACGCAGTATTTT. This translates into CASSLRVASTSTDTQYF.

The chain recombines TRBV6-5 with TRBJ1-2; weak D call: TRBD1 (6 bases). The V gene lost 1 base and the J gene lost 0 bases, with 12 bases spanning the gap. Germline V gives CDR1 MNHEY, CDR2 SVGAGI. The CDR3 covers 16 residues. The CDR3 bases are TGTGCCAGCAGTTACTTGGGGGGGGCCCCTAACTATGGCTACACCTTC. Protein: CASSYLGGAPNYGYTF.